This T cell receptor (beta chain) was recorded in a study of monozygotic twins with inflammatory bowel disease. Broader study findings: IBD patients exhibited fewer clonotypes shared with other individuals than healthy twins, particularly with disease activity.

Following a re-call of the 5' RACE reads, TCRdb has one entry per CDR3 protein and lacks DNA. The sample data list about 300,000 distinct CDR3 sequences. CDR1 is SGHRS, CDR2 YFSETQ, per germline. The CDR3 contains 15 residues. Points on this clonotype: Its antigen is undetermined.

Input material: blood. The TCR originated in a human donor with ulcerative colitis or Crohn's disease, or a healthy co-twin of an affected twin (not recorded which). The chain recombines TRBV5-1 with TRBJ2-7; as DNA is missing, the TRBD1 call by TCRdb cannot be tested. This CDR3 reads CASSPGTVVNYEQYF.